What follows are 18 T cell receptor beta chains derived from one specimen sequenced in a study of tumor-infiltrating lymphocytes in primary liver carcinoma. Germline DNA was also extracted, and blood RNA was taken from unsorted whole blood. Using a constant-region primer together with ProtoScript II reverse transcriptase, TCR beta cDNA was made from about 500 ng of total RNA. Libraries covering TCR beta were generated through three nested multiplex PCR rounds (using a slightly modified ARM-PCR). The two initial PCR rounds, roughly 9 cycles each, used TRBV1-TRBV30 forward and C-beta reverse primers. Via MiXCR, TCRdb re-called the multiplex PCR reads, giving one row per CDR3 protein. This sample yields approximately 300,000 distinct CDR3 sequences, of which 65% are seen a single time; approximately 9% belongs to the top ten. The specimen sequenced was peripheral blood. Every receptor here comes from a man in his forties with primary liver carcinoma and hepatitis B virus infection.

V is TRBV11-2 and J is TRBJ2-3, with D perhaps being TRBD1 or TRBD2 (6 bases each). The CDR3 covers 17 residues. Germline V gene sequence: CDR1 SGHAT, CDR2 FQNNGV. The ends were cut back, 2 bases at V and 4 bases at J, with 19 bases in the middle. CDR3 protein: CASSLTLGGPSADTQYF. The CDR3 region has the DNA TGTGCCAGCAGCTTAACATTAGGGGGGCCGAGCGCAGATACGCAGTATTTT.

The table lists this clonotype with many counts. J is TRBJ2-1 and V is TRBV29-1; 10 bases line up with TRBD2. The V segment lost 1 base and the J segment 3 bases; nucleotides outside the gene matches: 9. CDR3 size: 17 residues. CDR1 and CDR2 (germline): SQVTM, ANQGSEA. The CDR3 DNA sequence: TGCAGCGTTGAAGTTGGGCCAGCGGGAGGGGTCTACAATGAGCAGTTCTTC. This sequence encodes CSVEVGPAGGVYNEQFF.

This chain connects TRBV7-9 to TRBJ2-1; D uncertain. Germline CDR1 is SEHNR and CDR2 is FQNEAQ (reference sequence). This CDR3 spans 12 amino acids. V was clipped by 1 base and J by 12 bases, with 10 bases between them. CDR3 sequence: CASSLEFGVQFF. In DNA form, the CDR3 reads TGTGCCAGCAGCTTAGAGTTCGGTGTGCAGTTCTTC.

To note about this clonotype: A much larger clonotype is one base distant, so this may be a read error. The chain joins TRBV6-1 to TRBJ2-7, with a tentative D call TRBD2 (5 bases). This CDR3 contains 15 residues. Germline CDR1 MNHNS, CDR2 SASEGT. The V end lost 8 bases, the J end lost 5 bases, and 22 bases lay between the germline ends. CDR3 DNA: TGTGCCAGCTTAAGGCGGGCCTACCCTAACCACGAGCAGTACTTC. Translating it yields CASLRRAYPNHEQYF.

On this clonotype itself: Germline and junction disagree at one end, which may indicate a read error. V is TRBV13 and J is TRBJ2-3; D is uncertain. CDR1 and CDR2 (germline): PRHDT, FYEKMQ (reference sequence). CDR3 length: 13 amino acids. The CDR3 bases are TGTGGCAGCAGCCCCTCCTACCAAGATACGCAGTATTTT. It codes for CGSSPSYQDTQYF.

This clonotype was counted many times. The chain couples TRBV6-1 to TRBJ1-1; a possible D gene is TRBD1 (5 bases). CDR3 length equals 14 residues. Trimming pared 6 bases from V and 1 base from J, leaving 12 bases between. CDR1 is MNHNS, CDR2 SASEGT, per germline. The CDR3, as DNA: TGTGCCAGCAGACGCCAAGGGACGAACACTGAAGCTTTCTTT. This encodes CASRRQGTNTEAFF.

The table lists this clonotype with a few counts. As DNA, the CDR3 is TGCGCCAGCAGCTTGTTGCCGGGAGGGCCAGAGACCCAGTACTTC. Its protein product is CASSLLPGGPETQYF. V gene TRBV5-1 combines with J gene TRBJ2-5, with 8 nucleotides matching TRBD2. Germline CDR1 SGHRS, CDR2 YFSETQ. Trimming took 1 base from V and 4 from J; bases not matched to a gene: 6. The CDR3 has 15 amino acids.

CDR3 sequence (DNA): TGCGCCAGCAGCCACGGGACACCCCACACCGGGGAGCTGTTTTTT. This sequence encodes CASSHGTPHTGELFF. This chain connects TRBV5-1 to TRBJ2-2, with D perhaps TRBD1 (6 bases). CDR3 size: 15 residues. V was trimmed by 4 bases and J by 3 bases, leaving 13 bases between them. Germline V gene sequence: CDR1 SGHRS, CDR2 YFSETQ.

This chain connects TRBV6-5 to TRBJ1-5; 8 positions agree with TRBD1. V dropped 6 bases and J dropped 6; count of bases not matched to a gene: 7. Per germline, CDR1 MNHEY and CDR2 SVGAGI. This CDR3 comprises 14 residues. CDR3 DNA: TGTGCCAGCAGCCGACAGGGGTACATTCAGCCCCAGCATTTT. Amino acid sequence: CASSRQGYIQPQHF.

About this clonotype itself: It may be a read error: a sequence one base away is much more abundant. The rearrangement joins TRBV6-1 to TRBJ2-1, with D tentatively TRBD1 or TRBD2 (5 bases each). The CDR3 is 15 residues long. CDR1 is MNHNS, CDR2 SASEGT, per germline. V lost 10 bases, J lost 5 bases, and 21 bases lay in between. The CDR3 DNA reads TGTGCCATCGCACCGGGACCATACCTTCACAATGAGCAGTTCTTC. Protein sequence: CAIAPGPYLHNEQFF.

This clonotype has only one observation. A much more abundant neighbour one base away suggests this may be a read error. In DNA form, the CDR3 reads TGTGCCAGCAATGCCTTATACTTGGGAAATCAGCCCCAGCATTTT. The encoded protein is CASNALYLGNQPQHF. The chain links TRBV28 to TRBJ1-5; no firm D call. Germline CDR1 MDHEN, CDR2 SYDVKM. The CDR3 consists of 15 residues. V was trimmed by 7 bases and J by 4 bases, leaving 17 bases between them. The whole variable domain, remainder taken from reference TRBV28 and TRBJ1-5, is DVKVTQSSRYLVKRTGEKVFLECVQDMDHENMFWYRQDPGLGLRLIYFSYDVKMKEKGDIPEGYSVSREKKERFSLILESASTNQTSMYLCASNALYLGNQPQHFGDGTRLSIL.

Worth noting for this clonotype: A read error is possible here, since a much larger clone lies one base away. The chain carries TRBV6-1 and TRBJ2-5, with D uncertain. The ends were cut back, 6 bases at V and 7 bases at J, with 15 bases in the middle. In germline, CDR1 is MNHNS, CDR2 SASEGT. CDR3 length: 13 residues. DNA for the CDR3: TGTGCCAGCAGATCGGACCTCCGTGGGACCCAGTACTTC. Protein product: CASRSDLRGTQYF.

The CDR3 loop reads CAISGFGGETSTDTQYF. The CDR3, as DNA: TGTGCCATCAGTGGGTTTGGCGGGGAAACTAGCACAGATACGCAGTATTTT. J is TRBJ2-3 and V is TRBV10-3, with D perhaps TRBD2 (6 bases). From germline, CDR1 is ENHRY and CDR2 SYGVKD. Trimming took off 4 bases at V and 0 bases at J, with 17 bases between the two ends. The CDR3 is 17 amino acids.

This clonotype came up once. The CDR3 here is CASSLGPGRVNEQFF. CDR3 bases: TGTGCCAGCAGTTTGGGGCCAGGGAGGGTCAATGAGCAGTTCTTC. The chain employs TRBV12-3 or TRBV12-4 and TRBJ2-1; 7 nucleotides line up with TRBD2. The CDR3 has 15 residues. J was trimmed by 6 bases and V by 3 bases; bases with no gene match: 8.

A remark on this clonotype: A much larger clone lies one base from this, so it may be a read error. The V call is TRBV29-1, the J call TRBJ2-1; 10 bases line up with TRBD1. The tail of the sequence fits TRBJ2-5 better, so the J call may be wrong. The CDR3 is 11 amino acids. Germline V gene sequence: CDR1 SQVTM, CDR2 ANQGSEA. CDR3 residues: CRGGQGKTQYF. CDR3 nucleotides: TGCAGGGGGGGACAGGGGAAGACCCAGTACTTC.

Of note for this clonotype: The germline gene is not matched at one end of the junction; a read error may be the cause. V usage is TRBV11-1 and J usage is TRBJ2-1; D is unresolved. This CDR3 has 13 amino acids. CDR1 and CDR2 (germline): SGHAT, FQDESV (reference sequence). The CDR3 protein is CASSSRSLGEQSF. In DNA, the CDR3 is TGTGCCAGCAGCTCAAGATCACTCGGTGAGCAGTCCTTC.

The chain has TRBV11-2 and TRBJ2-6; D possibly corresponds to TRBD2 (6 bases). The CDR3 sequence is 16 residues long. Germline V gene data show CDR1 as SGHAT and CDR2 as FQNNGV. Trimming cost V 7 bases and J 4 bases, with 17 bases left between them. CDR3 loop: CASNSGGVAGANVLTF. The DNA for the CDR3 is TGTGCCAGCAATTCAGGCGGGGTGGCGGGGGCCAACGTCCTGACTTTC.

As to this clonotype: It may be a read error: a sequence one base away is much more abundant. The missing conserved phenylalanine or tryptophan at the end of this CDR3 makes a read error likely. CDR3 loop: CSVPEGSGELFL. The DNA for the CDR3 is TGCAGCGTGCCTGAGGGGAGCGGGGAGCTGTTTCTT. The gene calls are TRBV29-1 and TRBJ2-2; D might be TRBD1 or TRBD2, each matching 5 bases. Trimming removed 6 bases at V and 7 bases at J, with 12 bases between. CDR1 is SQVTM, CDR2 ANQGSEA, per germline. The CDR3 runs to 12 residues.